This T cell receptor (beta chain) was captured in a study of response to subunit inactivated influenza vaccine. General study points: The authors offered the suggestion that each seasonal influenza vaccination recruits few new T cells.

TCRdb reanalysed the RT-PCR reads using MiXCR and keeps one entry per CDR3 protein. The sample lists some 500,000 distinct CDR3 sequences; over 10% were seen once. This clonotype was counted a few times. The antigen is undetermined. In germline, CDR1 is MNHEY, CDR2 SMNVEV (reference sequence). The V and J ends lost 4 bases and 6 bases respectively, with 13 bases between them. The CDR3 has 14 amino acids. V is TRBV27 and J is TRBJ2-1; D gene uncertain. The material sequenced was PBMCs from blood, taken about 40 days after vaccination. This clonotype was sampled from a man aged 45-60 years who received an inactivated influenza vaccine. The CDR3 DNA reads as TGTGCCAGCAGTTCCCCTCAGACGGGCAATGAGCAGTTCTTC. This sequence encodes CASSSPQTGNEQFF.